The 20 T cell receptor beta chains reported below all come from one sample, sequenced in a study of response to subunit inactivated influenza vaccine. A single record per CDR3 protein comes from TCRdb applying MiXCR to the RT-PCR reads. The table records just over 300,000 distinct CDR3 sequences, roughly 22% of them present only once. This specimen consisted of PBMCs from blood, obtained less than 22 months after vaccination. Every receptor here comes from a man aged 50 to 75 who received an inactivated influenza vaccine.

This sequence joins TRBV12-3 or TRBV12-4 and TRBJ2-1, with 9 bases lining up with TRBD1. V dropped 6 bases and J dropped 10; count of bases not matched to a gene: 7. The CDR3 is 13 residues long. The CDR3 here is CASSPNRGLEQFF. CDR3 bases: TGTGCCAGCAGCCCAAACAGGGGGCTAGAGCAGTTCTTC.

In this sample, this clonotype turned up a few times. This chain uses TRBV4-3 with TRBJ1-2; D remains ambiguous. The V and J ends lost 1 base and 0 bases respectively, with 12 bases between them. CDR3 length: 16 amino acids. Germline CDR1 and CDR2: LGHNA and YSLEER. The CDR3 loop is CASSQVGRKANYGYTF. For the CDR3, the DNA is TGCGCCAGCAGCCAAGTCGGCCGGAAAGCTAACTATGGCTACACCTTC.

This clonotype was seen only a few times. The V gene is TRBV2, the J gene TRBJ2-1; perhaps D is TRBD1 or TRBD2 (7 bases each). Trimming shortened V by 7 bases and J by 3 bases, and 13 bases separated the two germline ends. The length of the CDR3 is 14 residues. The V gene's germline CDR1 is SNHLY and CDR2 FYNNEI. The CDR3 reads CASTRGGIYNEQFF. Here the CDR3 DNA reads TGTGCCAGCACCAGGGGGGGAATCTACAATGAGCAGTTCTTC. Full variable domain (remainder filled in from reference TRBV2 and TRBJ2-1): EPEVTQTPSHQVTQMGQEVILRCVPISNHLYFYWYRQILGQKVEFLVSFYNNEISEKSEIFDDQFSVERPDGSNFTLKIRSTKLEDSAMYFCASTRGGIYNEQFFGPGTRLTVL.

On this clonotype itself: The germline gene is not matched at one end of the junction; a read error may be the cause. This sequence joins TRBV20-1 and TRBJ1-1, with D perhaps matching TRBD1 (5 bases). CDR1 and CDR2 from the germline V gene are DFQATT and SNEGSKA (reference sequence). The CDR3 sequence is 15 residues long. The DNA of the CDR3 is TGCAGTGCGGGCACGCTCGGGGGATGGAGCACTGAATCTTTCTTT. Amino acids: CSAGTLGGWSTESFF.

This clonotype was seen many times. The rearrangement uses TRBV4-3 and TRBJ1-2; 7 nucleotides align to TRBD1. Germline CDR1 and CDR2: LGHNA and YSLEER. V shed 1 base and J 4 bases; nucleotides not matched to a gene: 6. The CDR3 runs 15 residues. The CDR3, as DNA: TGCGCCAGCAGCCAAGGGGGAAAGGGGGCCTATGGCTACACCTTC. Translating gives CASSQGGKGAYGYTF.

This clonotype was counted between two and nine times. The V gene is TRBV4-2, the J gene TRBJ1-5, with 11 nucleotides matching TRBD1. The length of the CDR3 is 15 residues. Germline V gives CDR1 LGHNA, CDR2 YNFKEQ. V lost 3 bases and J lost 6; bases outside the gene matches: 4. The CDR3 region is CASSQGQGGFQPQHF. The CDR3 DNA is TGTGCCAGCAGCCAGGGACAGGGGGGTTTTCAGCCCCAGCATTTT.

There are many counts of this clonotype. The chain recombines TRBV7-2 with TRBJ1-1; D call uncertain. CDR3 length: 11 amino acids. The germline CDR1 and CDR2 sequences are SGHTA and FQGNSA. Trimming pared 4 bases from V and 5 bases from J, leaving 5 bases between. The CDR3 region has the DNA TGTGCCAGCAGCTCCGGGACTGAAGCTTTCTTT. As protein: CASSSGTEAFF. The whole variable domain, filled in from reference TRBV7-2 and TRBJ1-1, reads GAGVSQSPSNKVTEKGKDVELRCDPISGHTALYWYRQSLGQGLEFLIYFQGNSAPDKSGLPSDRFSAERTGGSVSTLTIQRTQQEDSAVYLCASSSGTEAFFGQGTRLTVV.

V usage is TRBV10-3 and J usage is TRBJ1-1; 9 bases line up with TRBD1. Germline CDR1 reads ENHRY; CDR2 reads SYGVKD. The CDR3 is made up of 13 amino acids. V shed 11 bases and J 3 bases; nucleotides not matched to a gene: 7. The CDR3 protein is CASRDRVDTEAFF. Written as DNA, the CDR3 is TGTGCCTCCAGGGACAGGGTGGACACTGAAGCTTTCTTT.

The rearrangement uses TRBV12-3 or TRBV12-4 and TRBJ2-1, with a tentative D call TRBD2 (6 bases). The V and J ends lost 6 bases and 11 bases respectively, with 14 bases between them. The CDR3 extends over 12 amino acids. The CDR3 sequence is CASSYSGVKQFF. DNA for the CDR3: TGTGCCAGCAGCTATAGCGGAGTTAAGCAGTTCTTC.

This clonotype was counted ten times or more. This chain connects TRBV29-1 to TRBJ1-2; D call uncertain. The V and J ends lost 6 bases and 2 bases respectively, with 16 bases between them. Germline V gives CDR1 SQVTM, CDR2 ANQGSEA. This CDR3 contains 14 residues. The CDR3 nucleotides are TGCAGCGTCGAGATGCAGTTGGTGAACTATGGCTACACCTTC. This codes for CSVEMQLVNYGYTF. The full variable domain, its missing parts supplied by reference TRBV29-1 and TRBJ1-2, is SAVISQKPSRDICQRGTSLTIQCQVDSQVTMMFWYRQQPGQSLTLIATANQGSEATYESGFVIDKFPISRPNLTFSTLTVSNMSPEDSSIYLCSVEMQLVNYGYTFGSGTRLTVV.

This clonotype appeared a few times. The chain is built from TRBV7-6 and TRBJ1-1; D is perhaps TRBD1 (6 bases). CDR3 length equals 16 residues. CDR1 SGHVS and CDR2 FNYEAQ come from the germline V gene. Trimming took 1 base from V and 4 from J, leaving 16 bases between them. DNA of the CDR3: TGTGCCAGCAGCTTAGTCCCAACAGGGCCGGGCACTGAAGCTTTCTTT. Its translation: CASSLVPTGPGTEAFF.

This clonotype was detected only a few times. The chain recombines TRBV7-2 with TRBJ1-5; 7 nucleotides align to TRBD1. Germline V gives CDR1 SGHTA, CDR2 FQGNSA. This CDR3 is built from 17 residues. The trim removed 3 bases at V and 1 base at J, leaving 9 bases unmatched. For the CDR3, the DNA is TGTGCCAGCAGCTTCCGAGACAGGGATTACAGCAATCAGCCCCAGCATTTT. Translating gives CASSFRDRDYSNQPQHF.

In this sample, this clonotype turned up a few times. Mismatch with germline at one junction end may stem from a read error. CDR3 nucleotide sequence: TGTGCCAGCGGTTTCTCTTCGGTCCGTTTTGCCTACGAGCAGTACTTC. This gives the protein CASGFSSVRFAYEQYF. This chain joins TRBV12-3 or TRBV12-4 and TRBJ2-7; D remains unclear. The CDR3 has 16 amino acids.

This clonotype appeared a few times. The gene calls are TRBV7-8 and TRBJ2-1; 10 bases match TRBD2. Germline V gene sequence: CDR1 SGHVS, CDR2 FQNEAQ. V gave up 6 bases and J gave up 3 bases; unmatched junction bases: 11. This CDR3 spans 17 amino acids. The CDR3 DNA follows: TGTGCCAGCAGTCCCCGACTAGCGGGCCATGACTACAATGAGCAGTTCTTC. Amino acids: CASSPRLAGHDYNEQFF.

V usage is TRBV5-1 and J usage is TRBJ2-1; 10 bases are a match to TRBD2. CDR3 length: 13 residues. Unmatched junction bases numbered 5, after V lost 6 bases and J lost 8 bases. The germline V gene encodes CDR1 SGHRS and CDR2 YFSETQ. DNA of the CDR3: TGCGCCAGCATGCTAGCGGGGGCTGATGAGCAGTTCTTC. It translates to CASMLAGADEQFF.

The genes are TRBV7-8 and TRBJ1-1, with D maybe TRBD1 (6 bases). V dropped 1 base and J dropped 1 base, with 10 bases sitting between them. The CDR3 covers 15 residues. CDR1 and CDR2 (germline): SGHVS, FQNEAQ. CDR3 sequence reads: CASSLEVDRNTEAFF. CDR3 nucleotide sequence: TGTGCCAGCAGCTTAGAAGTGGACAGGAACACTGAAGCTTTCTTT.

This clonotype showed up many times. The rearrangement joins TRBV5-6 to TRBJ2-1; D not certain. Trimming shortened V by 0 bases and J by 8 bases, and 12 bases separated the two germline ends. Germline V CDR1 and CDR2: SGHDT, YYEEEE. This CDR3 comprises 14 residues. The CDR3: CASSLVYKRDEQFF. For the CDR3, the DNA is TGTGCCAGCAGCTTGGTCTACAAGCGCGATGAGCAGTTCTTC.

The V call is TRBV29-1, the J call TRBJ1-4; 8 bases are shared with TRBD1. V lost 4 bases, J lost 0 bases, and 10 bases stayed unmatched. The CDR3 contains 17 residues. In germline, CDR1 is SQVTM, CDR2 ANQGSEA. The CDR3 loop reads CSVADRGVYATNEKLFF. The CDR3 DNA reads TGCAGCGTTGCCGACAGGGGCGTCTATGCAACTAATGAAAAACTGTTTTTT.

The chain carries TRBV28 and TRBJ1-2; 8 bases fit TRBD1. Germline CDR1 is MDHEN and CDR2 is SYDVKM. This CDR3 region has 14 residues. With 3 bases clipped from V and 7 bases from J, the junction kept 7 bases outside the gene matches. The CDR3 loop is CASSLDRVLRGYTF. CDR3 in DNA: TGTGCCAGCAGTTTGGACAGGGTACTGCGTGGCTACACCTTC.

This chain joins TRBV6-5 and TRBJ2-1; 7 bases match TRBD2. Germline lookup yields CDR1 MNHEY and CDR2 SVGAGI. The V segment lost 4 bases and the J segment 9 bases; nucleotides outside the gene matches: 15. The CDR3 length is 16 residues. CDR3 coding DNA: TGTGCCAGCAGTTTTGGGGGGGACCCCAGGTACTTTGAGCAGTTCTTC. The encoded protein is CASSFGGDPRYFEQFF.